This T cell receptor beta chain was profiled in a study of T-cell memory formation after mild COVID-19. Study in general: TCR clusters were mostly confined to one donor each.

MiXCR, run by TCRdb on the 5' RACE reads, gives a single entry per CDR3 protein. The sample holds hundreds of thousands of distinct CDR3 sequences, 20% seen once. The V segment lost 4 bases and the J segment 7 bases; nucleotides outside the gene matches: 6. Per the germline V gene, CDR1 is SGHRS and CDR2 is YFSETQ. CDR3 size: 14 residues. The source is an adult woman who had mild COVID-19 (a few samples of this study predate the infection). Cell type and time point are not known. This chain joins TRBV5-1 and TRBJ2-1; TRBD1 matches at 9 bases. The sample taken for sequencing was PBMCs or a T cell subset sorted from them (not recorded which). In DNA, the CDR3 is TGCGCCAGCAGCAGATGGACAGGGGAGAATGAGCAGTTCTTC. Protein product: CASSRWTGENEQFF.